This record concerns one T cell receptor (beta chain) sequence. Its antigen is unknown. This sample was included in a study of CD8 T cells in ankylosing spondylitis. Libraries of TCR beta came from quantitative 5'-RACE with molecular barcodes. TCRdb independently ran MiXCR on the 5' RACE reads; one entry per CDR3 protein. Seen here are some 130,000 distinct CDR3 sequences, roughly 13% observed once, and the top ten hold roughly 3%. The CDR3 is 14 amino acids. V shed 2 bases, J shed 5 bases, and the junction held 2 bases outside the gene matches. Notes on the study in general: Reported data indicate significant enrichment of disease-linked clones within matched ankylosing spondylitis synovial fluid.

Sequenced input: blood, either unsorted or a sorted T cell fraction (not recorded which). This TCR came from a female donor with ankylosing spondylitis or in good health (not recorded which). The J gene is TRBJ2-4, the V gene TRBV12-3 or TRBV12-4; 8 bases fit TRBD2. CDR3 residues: CASSLSLAENIQYF. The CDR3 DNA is TGTGCCAGCAGTTTATCACTAGCGGAAAACATTCAGTACTTC.